A single sample gave rise to the 26 T cell receptor beta chains below, sequenced in a study of T cell responses to AZD1222 COVID-19 vaccine. Some clones are missing from TCRdb's copy, which holds only in-frame ones; the method was immunoSEQ multiplex PCR. The sample yields some 150,000 clones, around 90% seen once. The material was peripheral blood, obtained on day 0 of AZD1222 vaccination. The receptor set was obtained from an adult in good health.

V is TRBV21-1 and J is TRBJ1-5; the table's D call of TRBD1 was not tested on the DNA. TRBV21-1 is given as a pseudogene. CDR3 length equals 17 residues. The CDR3 DNA is TGTGCCAGCAGCAAGGCGAGACACAAGATTCCCAATCAGCCCCAGCATTTT. Translating it yields CASSKARHKIPNQPQHF.

The gene calls are TRBV5-8 and TRBJ1-1; maybe TRBD1 (6 bases). V gave up 0 bases and J gave up 0 bases, with 15 bases separating them. The V gene's germline CDR1 is SGHTS and CDR2 YDEGEE. The CDR3 runs to 17 residues. In DNA form, the CDR3 reads TGTGCCAGCAGCTTGGACCCGCGGGACACCGTGAACACTGAAGCTTTCTTT. Translated: CASSLDPRDTVNTEAFF.

The chain links TRBV27 to TRBJ2-3; 12 bases fit TRBD2. The CDR3 sequence is 17 residues long. The junction had 10 bases not matched to a gene; V was cut back by 5 bases and J by 4 bases. Looked up from germline, CDR1 is MNHEY and CDR2 is SMNVEV (reference sequence). CDR3 DNA sequence: TGTGCCAGCAGTAAAACCCTAGCGGGAGGGCCCCCAGATACGCAGTATTTT. It encodes CASSKTLAGGPPDTQYF.

This sequence joins TRBV24-1 and TRBJ2-2; tentatively, D is TRBD1 (6 bases). Germline CDR1 and CDR2: KGHDR and SFDVKD. V was trimmed by 2 bases and J by 3 bases, leaving 9 bases between them. The CDR3 spans 15 residues. The CDR3 reads CATSDSRQDTGELFF. The CDR3, as DNA: TGTGCCACCAGTGATTCACGACAGGACACCGGGGAGCTGTTTTTT.

The chain links TRBV4-1 to TRBJ2-3, with 12 bases fitting TRBD2. This CDR3 region has 16 residues. With V trimmed by 2 bases and J by 2 bases, 2 bases remained unmatched. Germline values: CDR1 MGHRA, CDR2 YSYEKL. CDR3 residues: CASSQRLAGDTDTQYF. The CDR3 DNA reads as TGCGCCAGCAGCCAACGACTAGCGGGAGACACAGATACGCAGTATTTT.

The chain is built from TRBV6-5 and TRBJ2-7, with 11 bases lining up with TRBD1. Trimming removed 6 bases from V and 3 bases from J; junction bases left unmatched: 4. From germline, CDR1 is MNHEY and CDR2 SVGAGI. The CDR3 runs 14 residues. The CDR3 is CASRPGTGGYEQYF. CDR3 nucleotide sequence: TGTGCCAGCAGACCTGGGACAGGGGGCTACGAGCAGTACTTC.

The rearrangement links TRBV21-1 to TRBJ1-1; no check of the table's D call, TRBD1, against the DNA was made. TRBV21-1 is termed a pseudogene. This CDR3 comprises 15 residues. CDR3 sequence (DNA): TGTGCCAGCAGCAGAAGGACAGGAAAAAACACTGAAGCTTTCTTT. This encodes CASSRRTGKNTEAFF.

This chain connects TRBV7-2 to TRBJ1-5; tentative D call: TRBD1 (6 bases). This CDR3 region has 13 residues. CDR1 is SGHTA, CDR2 FQGNSA, per germline. Trimming cost V 8 bases and J 3 bases, with 11 bases left between them. The CDR3 DNA reads TGTGCCAGCGCCAGGGGCAACAATCAGCCCCAGCATTTT. Amino acid sequence: CASARGNNQPQHF.

CDR3 coding DNA: TGTGCCAGCAGTCTGATAAATCAGCCCCAGCATTTT. Its protein product is CASSLINQPQHF. The J gene is TRBJ1-5, the V gene TRBV28; no clear D gene. Trimming stripped 5 bases from V and 4 bases from J, with 6 bases between. Germline CDR1 is MDHEN and CDR2 is SYDVKM. The CDR3 is 12 residues long.

The chain uses TRBV5-1 and TRBJ1-2; perhaps TRBD1 as D (6 bases). The CDR3 extends over 16 amino acids. CDR1 and CDR2 from the germline V gene are SGHRS and YFSETQ. V lost 4 bases and J 13 bases, leaving 29 bases between the germline ends. The CDR3 protein is CASSPHSGGLGDELTF. CDR3 coding DNA: TGCGCCAGCAGCCCCCACTCGGGGGGCCTGGGAGATGAGCTCACCTTC.

The CDR3 reads CASSIGLAGVYEQYF. In DNA form, the CDR3 reads TGTGCCAGTAGTATAGGACTAGCGGGAGTCTACGAGCAGTACTTC. The genes are TRBV19 and TRBJ2-7, with 12 bases matching TRBD2. From germline, CDR1 is LNHDA and CDR2 SQIVND (reference sequence). This CDR3 has 15 amino acids. The V gene end was trimmed by 1 base and the J gene end by 3 bases; junction bases not matched to a gene: 1.

This rearrangement joins TRBV4-3 to TRBJ1-3; 9 nucleotides line up with TRBD1. Per the germline V gene, CDR1 is LGHNA and CDR2 is YSLEER. This CDR3 comprises 18 residues. V trimming: 2 bases; J trimming: 0 bases; junction bases outside the gene matches: 8. Here the CDR3 reads CASSQQVQGAGSGNTIYF. CDR3 nucleotides: TGCGCCAGCAGCCAACAAGTACAGGGGGCAGGCTCTGGAAACACCATATATTTT.

The chain recombines TRBV6-5 with TRBJ2-5, with D tentatively TRBD2 (6 bases). V lost 1 base, J lost 2 bases, and 8 bases lay in between. CDR1 is MNHEY, CDR2 SVGAGI, per germline. CDR3 length: 14 residues. The CDR3 coding sequence is TGTGCCAGCAGTTACTTTGGGGGGCAAGAGACCCAGTACTTC. Protein sequence: CASSYFGGQETQYF.

This chain uses TRBV15 with TRBJ2-1, with 7 bases identical to TRBD2. Germline V gene sequence: CDR1 LNHNV, CDR2 YYDKDF (reference sequence). J was trimmed by 4 bases and V by 2 bases; bases with no gene match: 8. The CDR3 runs to 16 residues. The CDR3 nucleotides read TGTGCCACCAGCAGACCTAGTGGGGGGGGTTACAATGAGCAGTTCTTC. It encodes CATSRPSGGGYNEQFF.

This chain joins TRBV2 and TRBJ1-6; no definite D call. Germline loops: CDR1 SNHLY, CDR2 FYNNEI. The ends were cut back, 7 bases at V and 6 bases at J, with 13 bases in the middle. There are 14 residues in the CDR3. Here the CDR3 DNA reads TGTGCCAGCACTAGAGGGCAGTCTAATTCACCCCTCCACTTT. Protein sequence: CASTRGQSNSPLHF.

This chain uses TRBV5-6 with TRBJ2-5, with 7 bases aligning to TRBD1. The CDR3 contains 16 residues. From germline, CDR1 is SGHDT and CDR2 YYEEEE. J lost 4 bases, V lost 0 bases, and 9 bases had no gene match. The CDR3 bases are TGTGCCAGCAGCTTGGTGGGACAGACGGTTTCAGAGACCCAGTACTTC. It codes for CASSLVGQTVSETQYF.

The chain is built from TRBV6-1 and TRBJ1-1, with no clear D. With 0 bases removed from V and 3 bases from J, the gap between germline ends came to 5 bases. The germline CDR1 and CDR2 sequences are MNHNS and SASEGT. The CDR3 spans 13 residues. CDR3 DNA sequence: TGTGCCAGCAGTGAAGCCCCGGACACTGAAGCTTTCTTT. Amino acids: CASSEAPDTEAFF.

This chain uses TRBV9 with TRBJ1-2; D is unresolved. From germline, CDR1 is SGDLS and CDR2 YYNGEE. CDR3 length: 14 amino acids. The V end was cut by 2 bases, the J end by 3 bases, with 11 bases between. CDR3 in DNA: TGTGCCAGCAGCGTGTCCAGTCTCTACTATGGCTACACCTTC. This sequence encodes CASSVSSLYYGYTF.

The chain employs TRBV7-9 and TRBJ2-2; possibly TRBD2 for D (6 bases). Germline CDR1 SEHNR, CDR2 FQNEAQ (reference sequence). The CDR3 has 15 amino acids. With 5 bases removed from V and 4 bases from J, the gap between germline ends came to 14 bases. CDR3 coding DNA: TGTGCCAGCAGCCTCTTGGGGGGTGTCACCGGGGAGCTGTTTTTT. Its protein is CASSLLGGVTGELFF.

This sequence joins TRBV7-2 and TRBJ1-1, with unresolved D. The CDR3 length is 15 residues. The V and J ends lost 3 bases and 0 bases respectively, with 11 bases between them. Germline V gene data show CDR1 as SGHTA and CDR2 as FQGNSA. CDR3 region: CASSLGRDMNTEAFF. CDR3 nucleotides: TGTGCCAGCAGCTTGGGCAGAGACATGAACACTGAAGCTTTCTTT.

This chain links TRBV20-1 with TRBJ2-7; perhaps TRBD2 as D (5 bases). The V and J ends lost 5 bases and 4 bases respectively, with 9 bases between them. The CDR3 covers 11 residues. CDR1 is DFQATT and CDR2 is SNEGSKA in the germline V gene (reference sequence). The CDR3 DNA follows: TGCAGTGCTGCTGAGGGTTACGAGCAGTACTTC. It codes for CSAAEGYEQYF.

This chain uses TRBV5-1 with TRBJ1-1; TRBD1 is a possible D gene (5 bases). This CDR3 spans 17 amino acids. Germline loops: CDR1 SGHRS, CDR2 YFSETQ. V was cut by 0 bases and J by 3 bases, with 18 bases left in between. The CDR3 loop is CASSLARGGYLDTEAFF. The CDR3, as DNA: TGCGCCAGCAGCTTGGCGCGGGGGGGTTATTTGGACACTGAAGCTTTCTTT.

This chain uses TRBV6-5 with TRBJ2-7; 8 nucleotides align to TRBD1. The germline gives CDR1 MNHEY, CDR2 SVGAGI. J was trimmed by 3 bases and V by 6 bases; bases with no gene match: 4. This CDR3 is built from 13 residues. The CDR3: CASRRTGNYEQYF. In DNA, the CDR3 is TGTGCCAGCAGGAGGACAGGGAACTACGAGCAGTACTTC.

The chain links TRBV10-3 to TRBJ2-3; TRBD2 is a possible D gene (5 bases). V shed 3 bases and J shed 5 bases, with 12 bases lying between them. CDR3 size: 14 residues. Germline V CDR1 and CDR2: ENHRY, SYGVKD. For the CDR3, the DNA is TGTGCCATCAGTGACAGCGGATTGGGAGATACGCAGTATTTT. This gives the protein CAISDSGLGDTQYF.

J is TRBJ1-6 and V is TRBV28; D uncertain. Germline V gene data show CDR1 as MDHEN and CDR2 as SYDVKM. This CDR3 is 12 amino acids long. Between the trimmed V and J ends, which lost 8 bases and 6 bases, there was a span of 8 bases. In DNA form, the CDR3 reads TGTGCCAGCGCCGAAGTTAATTCACCCCTCCACTTT. It encodes CASAEVNSPLHF.

This sequence joins TRBV6-6 and TRBJ2-3, with TRBD2 as a possible D gene (6 bases). Trimming stripped 7 bases from V and 4 bases from J, with 12 bases between. This CDR3 comprises 13 residues. Germline CDR1 reads MNHNY; CDR2 reads SVGAGI (reference sequence). CDR3: CASIAGGADTQYF. DNA for the CDR3: TGTGCCAGCATTGCCGGGGGAGCAGATACGCAGTATTTT.